This TCR beta chain was sequenced during a study of blood T cell repertoires in COVID-19. The overall study: Samples came from the United States, Italy and Spain, spanning acute and convalescent COVID-19. Sources were T cells, B-cell-depleted T cells, or PBMCs; the material itself was cDNA or gDNA.

CDR1 and CDR2 from the germline V gene are SGHNT and YYREEE (reference sequence). The CDR3 length is 16 residues. Trimming stripped 0 bases from V and 3 bases from J, with 15 bases between. In the study's own analysis: Scientists estimated how many nucleated cells there were by amplifying reference gene primers. Measured with immunoSEQ multiplex PCR; TCRdb has only the in-frame clones, and not every one. The V and J calls and clone size are taken from that table; D and trimming were inferred from the DNA. Among some 45,000 clones, roughly 80% were seen once, and the ten largest hold under 20%. This TCR was sampled from a man aged 65-85 years with acute or convalescent COVID-19. The V call is TRBV5-4, the J call TRBJ1-1; D call uncertain. Sequencing input: peripheral blood. The CDR3 spells CASSLVQWGGDTEAFF. The CDR3 nucleotides are TGTGCCAGCAGCTTGGTTCAATGGGGAGGAGACACTGAAGCTTTCTTT.